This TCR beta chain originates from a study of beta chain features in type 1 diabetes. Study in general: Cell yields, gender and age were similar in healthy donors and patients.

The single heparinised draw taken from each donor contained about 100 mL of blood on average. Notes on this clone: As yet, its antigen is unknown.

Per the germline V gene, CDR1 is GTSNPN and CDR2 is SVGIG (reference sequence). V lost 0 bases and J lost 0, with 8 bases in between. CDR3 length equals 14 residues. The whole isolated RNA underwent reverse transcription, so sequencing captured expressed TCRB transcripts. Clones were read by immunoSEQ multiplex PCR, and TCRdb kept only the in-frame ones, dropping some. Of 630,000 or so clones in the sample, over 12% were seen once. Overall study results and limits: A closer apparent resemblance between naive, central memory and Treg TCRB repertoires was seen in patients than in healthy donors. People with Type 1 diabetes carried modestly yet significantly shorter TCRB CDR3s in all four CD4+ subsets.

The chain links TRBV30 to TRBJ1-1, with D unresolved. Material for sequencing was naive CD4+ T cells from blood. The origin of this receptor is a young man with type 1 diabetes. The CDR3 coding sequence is TGTGCCTGGAGTGTCGGCAGCTTGAACACTGAAGCTTTCTTT. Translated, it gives CAWSVGSLNTEAFF.